This T cell receptor (beta chain) derives from a study of CD8 T cells in Susac syndrome. Findings and limits, study-wide: The authors found sixteen Susac-specific public clones in total CD8+ repertoires and five or six in CD8+ TEMRA repertoires.

Of note for this clonotype: Antigen unknown.

From blood CD8+ and CD4+ T cells, the TCR beta chain was sequenced. Negative isolation was used for CD8+ and CD4+ T cells and FACS enrichment for TEMRA cells. A quantity of about 0.5 to 1 ug RNA underwent reverse transcription using random hexamers. MiXCR was run by TCRdb on the immunoSEQ multiplex PCR reads, yielding one entry per CDR3 protein. Among some 130,000 distinct CDR3 sequences listed, over 90% were seen once. The material sequenced was CD8+ T cells from PBMCs. This TCR was sampled from a human donor with Susac syndrome.

CDR3 DNA sequence: TGCGCCAGCAGCCAAGATAGTGTAGGAACCTACGAGCAGTACTTC. Protein product: CASSQDSVGTYEQYF. The rearrangement links TRBV4-1 to TRBJ2-7, with D uncertain. With 0 bases removed from V and 2 bases from J, the gap between germline ends came to 11 bases. The CDR3 extends over 15 amino acids. Germline V gives CDR1 MGHRA, CDR2 YSYEKL.